This TCR beta chain was observed in a study of vaccination and CD4 T cells after COVID-19. Study-level background: Overlapping peptides covering the spike proteins of SARS-CoV-2, HCoV-NL63, HCoV-OC43 and HCoV-229E were added to stimulate cells.

An Oncomine TCR Beta short-read assay was used to sequence the DNA from cultured CD4+ T cells. Scientists extracted genomic DNA from CD4+ T cells grown in culture. TCRdb passed the PCR reads through MiXCR, listing each CDR3 protein once. The sample has 4,500 to 6,000 distinct CDR3 sequences; roughly three quarters are singletons. The CDR3 extends over 15 amino acids. In germline, CDR1 is SGHNT, CDR2 YYREEE (reference sequence). With V trimmed by 4 bases and J by 1 base, 4 bases remained unmatched. Indicated treatment: approximately 9-day PBMC culture with coronavirus spike peptide pools or control peptides (ViraFEST assay). Concerning this clonotype itself: What it binds is unknown.

This chain connects TRBV5-4 to TRBJ2-1; 8 bases line up with TRBD2. Sequencing was performed on CD4+ T cells from blood, cultured in vitro. This TCR derives from a human donor who had recovered from COVID-19. The CDR3 reads CASSLSGRSYNEQFF. CDR3 DNA sequence: TGTGCCAGCAGCCTAAGCGGGAGATCCTACAATGAGCAGTTCTTC. Full variable domain (missing parts from reference TRBV5-4 and TRBJ2-1): ETGVTQSPTHLIKTRGQQVTLRCSSQSGHNTVSWYQQALGQGPQFIFQYYREEENGRGNFPPRFSGLQFPNYSSELNVNALELDDSALYLCASSLSGRSYNEQFFGPGTRLTVL.